This T cell receptor beta chain was sequenced for a study of T cell changes during pregnancy in multiple sclerosis. Libraries were prepared by immunoSEQ multiplex PCR; TCRdb keeps only in-frame clonotypes and omits some of them. The table lists roughly 40,000 clones, roughly nine tenths of them singletons. CDR1 and CDR2 (germline): SQVTM, ANQGSEA. The CDR3 runs 14 residues. Trimming stripped 4 bases from V and 5 bases from J, with 17 bases between. V gene TRBV29-1 combines with J gene TRBJ1-1, with TRBD1 as a possible D gene (6 bases). The sample here was CD4+ T cells from peripheral blood mononuclear cells, taken before pregnancy. The sequence derives from a female donor with multiple sclerosis, enrolled in a pregnancy study. CDR3 sequence reads: CSVAGLQGGTEAFF. DNA for the CDR3: TGCAGCGTTGCGGGGCTACAGGGCGGGACTGAAGCTTTCTTT.